This T cell receptor (beta chain) is drawn from a study of T cells in tumors after PD-1 blockade. Time point given: first of two post-therapy site-matched biopsies about 2 months apart. Site-matched primary tumor biopsies were taken before and after PD-1 blockade. Profiled with immunoSEQ multiplex PCR; TCRdb holds only in-frame clones, not every one. The data contain fewer than 3,000 clones, roughly 77% of them singletons. The CDR3 spans 14 residues. V was pared by 0 bases and J by 2 bases, with 8 bases between. Germline V gene lookup returns CDR1 SGHRS and CDR2 YFSETQ. The source material was tumor tissue, sampled after anti-PD-1 treatment. This TCR was recovered from a human donor with basal cell carcinoma. The chain employs TRBV5-1 and TRBJ2-5; D remains ambiguous. DNA for the CDR3: TGCGCCAGCAGCTTGGCGATACGTCAAGAGACCCAGTACTTC. Encoded protein: CASSLAIRQETQYF.